This TCR beta chain was observed in a study of regulatory and conventional T cells in RAG deficiency. Findings and limits, study-wide: RAG-deficient patients showed markedly lower Shannon entropy and higher Simpson indices than control T-cell subsets. Shorter CDR3s in all patient subsets; >85% Treg-Tconv overlap in Omenn. Other subsets showed 9 to 10-fold reductions, but Treg unique TCR beta sequences fell roughly 100-fold in these patients.

This clone was seen just once. The antigen remains unidentified. This CDR3 has 16 amino acids. V shed 3 bases and J shed 0 bases, with 11 bases lying between them. Germline CDR1 and CDR2: LNHNV and YYDKDF (reference sequence). Libraries were prepared by immunoSEQ multiplex PCR; TCRdb keeps only in-frame clonotypes and omits some of them. Counted here are 30,000 to 40,000 clones, approximately 89% occurring once; the ten biggest clones make up roughly an eighth. The data were also submitted as part of a second study, on regulatory T cells. As that study records: The primer mix had 52 TRBV and 13 TRBJ primers.

The TCR comes from a human donor in good health. The genes are TRBV15 and TRBJ1-4, with D tentatively TRBD1 (5 bases). The sample comprised CD8+ T cells sorted from blood. The CDR3 here is CATSRDKGATNEKLFF. The CDR3 DNA follows: TGTGCCACCAGCAGGGATAAAGGGGCAACTAATGAAAAACTGTTTTTT. Using reference TRBV15 and TRBJ1-4 for the parts outside the CDR3, the full variable domain is DAMVIQNPRYQVTQFGKPVTLSCSQTLNHNVMYWYQQKSSQAPKLLFHYYDKDFNNEADTPDNFQSRRPNTSFCFLDIRSPGLGDTAMYLCATSRDKGATNEKLFFGSGTQLSVL.